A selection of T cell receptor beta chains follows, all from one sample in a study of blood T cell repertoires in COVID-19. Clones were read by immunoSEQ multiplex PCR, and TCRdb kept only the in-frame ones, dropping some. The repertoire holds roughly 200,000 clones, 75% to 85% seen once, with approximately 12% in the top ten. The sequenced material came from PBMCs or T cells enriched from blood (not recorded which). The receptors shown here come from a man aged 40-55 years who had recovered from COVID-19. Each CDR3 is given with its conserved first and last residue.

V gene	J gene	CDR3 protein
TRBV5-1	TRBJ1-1	CASSATVENTEAFF
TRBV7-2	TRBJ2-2	CASSRGLAGSSPGELFF
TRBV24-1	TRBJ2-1	CATSDSDPLAGEGEQFF
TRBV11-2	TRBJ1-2	CASSRERGYGYTF
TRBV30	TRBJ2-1	CAWSDTGTGQFF
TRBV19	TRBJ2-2	CASEHRGLGTGELFF
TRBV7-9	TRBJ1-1	CASSPSMNTEAFF
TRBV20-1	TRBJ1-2	CSASEQFGYTF
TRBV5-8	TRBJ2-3	CASRLAGSQDTQYF
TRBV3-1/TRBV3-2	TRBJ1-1	CASSQRQGWNTEAFF
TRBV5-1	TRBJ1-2	CASSFETGGGYTF
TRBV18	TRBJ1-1	CASSPGRNTEAFF